This T cell receptor (beta chain) was identified in a study of Tregs in tolerant kidney transplant recipients. CD4+CD25+CD127- Tregs, CD4+CD25- non-Tregs, CD4 and CD8 cells were sorted. Looked up from germline, CDR1 is SGHAT and CDR2 is FQNNGV. V gave up 5 bases and J gave up 1 base, with 17 bases separating them. The CDR3 covers 16 residues. Clones were sequenced by immunoSEQ multiplex PCR, and TCRdb holds only the in-frame ones, with some missing. The repertoire includes about 100,000 clones, roughly 90% of them detected once, and approximately 0.34% sits in the top ten. The clonotype was recovered from a human donor who received a combined kidney and bone marrow transplant. The chain employs TRBV11-2 and TRBJ2-5; D is possibly TRBD1 (5 bases). The source was CD4+ T cells from blood, collected before the transplant. The CDR3 region has the DNA TGTGCCAGCAGCCTCCGGACACGGACCTCCCAAGAGACCCAGTACTTC. It yields the protein CASSLRTRTSQETQYF. Supplemented by reference TRBV11-2 and TRBJ2-5, the full variable domain reads EAGVAQSPRYKIIEKRQSVAFWCNPISGHATLYWYQQILGQGPKLLIQFQNNGVVDDSQLPKDRFSAERLKGVDSTLKIQPAKLEDSAVYLCASSLRTRTSQETQYFGPGTRLLVL.